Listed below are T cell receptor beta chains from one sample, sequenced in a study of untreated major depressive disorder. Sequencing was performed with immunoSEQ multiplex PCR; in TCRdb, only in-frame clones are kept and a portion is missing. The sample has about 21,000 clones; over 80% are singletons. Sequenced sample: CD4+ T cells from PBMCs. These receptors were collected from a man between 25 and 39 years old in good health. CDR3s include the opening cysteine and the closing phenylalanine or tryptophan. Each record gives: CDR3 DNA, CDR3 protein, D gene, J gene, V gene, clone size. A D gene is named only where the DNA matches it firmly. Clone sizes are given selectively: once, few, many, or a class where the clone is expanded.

TGTGCCAGCAGGCCGGGACAGAACACTGAAGCTTTCTTT	CASRPGQNTEAFF	NA	TRBJ1-1	TRBV6-5	NA
TGTGCCAGCAGCGCCCCAGGGGGAGCAAACACTGAAGCTTTCTTT	CASSAPGGANTEAFF	TRBD1	TRBJ1-1	TRBV9	NA
TGTGCCAGCAGCAGGGATGCCGCTAATCAGCCCCAGCATTTT	CASSRDAANQPQHF	NA	TRBJ1-5	TRBV6-5	NA
TGTGCCAGTAGTATAGGGCAGGGAATCTCCGGGGAGCTGTTTTTT	CASSIGQGISGELFF	NA	TRBJ2-2	TRBV19	NA
TGTGCCAGTACTAGTCGGGACAGCGGGGATACGCAGTATTTT	CASTSRDSGDTQYF	NA	TRBJ2-3	TRBV6-5	few
TGTGCCAGCACCCCCCAGGGCAGGAGGGGGAATGGCTACACCTTC	CASTPQGRRGNGYTF	NA	TRBJ1-2	TRBV7-8	few
TGTGCCAGCAGTGGGGACAGATACGAGCAGTACTTC	CASSGDRYEQYF	TRBD1	TRBJ2-7	TRBV2	NA
TGTGCCAGCAGCTTCGAGGGGGGGAGGCAAGAGACCCAGTACTTC	CASSFEGGRQETQYF	NA	TRBJ2-5	TRBV5-6	NA
TGTGCCAGCACCTACTCCCGGGGGGACATAGGCAGTACCGGGGAGCTGTTTTTT	CASTYSRGDIGSTGELFF	NA	TRBJ2-2	TRBV27	NA
TGTGCCAGCAGTCGAACCCTTGACTCCTACGAGCAGTACTTC	CASSRTLDSYEQYF	NA	TRBJ2-7	TRBV6-1	NA
TGCGCCAGCAGCCAAGACAGGACAAATAATGAAAAACTGTTTTTT	CASSQDRTNNEKLFF	NA	TRBJ1-4	TRBV4-3	NA
TGTGCCAGCAGTGAAATTCTCTACGAGCAGTACTTC	CASSEILYEQYF	NA	TRBJ2-7	TRBV2	NA
TGTGCCAGCAGCTTGGATGGACTTGCGACAGATACGCAGTATTTT	CASSLDGLATDTQYF	NA	TRBJ2-3	TRBV5-4	NA
TGTGCCAGCTCACCACCTAGCGGGAGGGCCAACAATGAGCAGTTCTTC	CASSPPSGRANNEQFF	TRBD2	TRBJ2-1	TRBV18	NA
TGTGCCAGCAGCTACCAAGTGGACCTGAACACTGAAGCTTTCTTT	CASSYQVDLNTEAFF	NA	TRBJ1-1	TRBV5-5	NA
TGCGCCAGCAGCAGTGACCTGAGCTCCTACAATGAGCAGTTCTTC	CASSSDLSSYNEQFF	NA	TRBJ2-1	TRBV5-1	NA
TGTGCTAGTGGTTTCAATTCGAACACTGAAGCTTTCTTT	CASGFNSNTEAFF	NA	TRBJ1-1	TRBV12-5	NA
TGTGCCAGCAGCCTCGACGGGTGGGAGACCCAGTACTTC	CASSLDGWETQYF	NA	TRBJ2-5	TRBV7-3	NA
TGTGCCAGCAGCCTAAGTACCGCGGGCGGCTACACCTTC	CASSLSTAGGYTF	NA	TRBJ1-2	TRBV9	NA
TGTGCCAGCAGCTTCCCGACTAGCGGGAGCCACGAGCAGTACTTC	CASSFPTSGSHEQYF	TRBD2	TRBJ2-7	TRBV7-8	NA
TGTGCCAGCAGCCCGGACAGGGCCTACAATGAGCAGTTCTTC	CASSPDRAYNEQFF	TRBD1	TRBJ2-1	TRBV7-3	NA
TGTGCCACCAGCCCTAGGCGGGAGTCCTACGAGCAGTACTTC	CATSPRRESYEQYF	TRBD2	TRBJ2-7	TRBV15	few
TGTGCCAGCAGCCTAGGACGCCAGTACTACGAGCAGTACTTC	CASSLGRQYYEQYF	NA	TRBJ2-7	TRBV7-2	NA
TGTGCCAGCTTGGGACTAGCGGGAGGAAATGAGCAGTTCTTC	CASLGLAGGNEQFF	TRBD2	TRBJ2-1	TRBV27	NA
TGTGCCAGCAGTGTCACAGGTAACTCCTACAATGAGCAGTTCTTC	CASSVTGNSYNEQFF	NA	TRBJ2-1	TRBV28	NA
TGTGCCAGCAGGCCCAAAGGCCTAGCGGTCTACGAGCAGTACTTC	CASRPKGLAVYEQYF	TRBD2	TRBJ2-7	TRBV7-2	NA
TGCGCCAGCAGCCTCCGGCAAGAGACCCAGTACTTC	CASSLRQETQYF	NA	TRBJ2-5	TRBV5-1	NA
TGTGCCAGTAGTAGAGGCGGACAGGGTCGGGGCCAGTTCTTC	CASSRGGQGRGQFF	TRBD1	TRBJ2-1	TRBV19	NA
TGTGCCAGCATAATCTCAGGGACGCACGGGGAGCTGTTTTTT	CASIISGTHGELFF	NA	TRBJ2-2	TRBV2	NA
TGTGCCAGCAGAGACAGGGGAAACATTCAGTACTTC	CASRDRGNIQYF	TRBD1	TRBJ2-4	TRBV2	NA
TGTGCCAGCAGCCCGGACAGGTCCACAGATACGCAGTATTTT	CASSPDRSTDTQYF	TRBD1	TRBJ2-3	TRBV11-3	NA
TGTGCCAGCAGTTGGGGGGCTTTAGAGACCCAGTACTTC	CASSWGALETQYF	NA	TRBJ2-5	TRBV27	NA
TGTGCCAGCAGCTTAGCGGCGGACTGGACTAACTATGGCTACACCTTC	CASSLAADWTNYGYTF	NA	TRBJ1-2	TRBV7-2	NA
TGTGCCATCAGTGAACGGGGGGGGAGCAATCAGCCCCAGCATTTT	CAISERGGSNQPQHF	NA	TRBJ1-5	TRBV10-3	NA
TGTGCCAGCAGCTCCGCCTGGACAGGCCCGATGAACACTGAAGCTTTCTTT	CASSSAWTGPMNTEAFF	TRBD1	TRBJ1-1	TRBV7-8	once
TGTGCCAGCAGTCCAATTTACCGGACTAGCTGGGACACCGGGGAGCTGTTTTTT	CASSPIYRTSWDTGELFF	TRBD2	TRBJ2-2	TRBV2	once
TGTGCCAGCCGGGGAGGTTCGAACACCGGGGAGCTGTTTTTT	CASRGGSNTGELFF	NA	TRBJ2-2	TRBV6-5	NA
TGTGCCAGCAGCTTAAGACAGGGAACAGATACGCAGTATTTT	CASSLRQGTDTQYF	TRBD1	TRBJ2-3	TRBV11-2	once
TGTGCCAGCAGCTTGGGTCAGGGGGTAAACATTCAGTACTTC	CASSLGQGVNIQYF	TRBD1	TRBJ2-4	TRBV5-6	NA
TGCAGCGGCCCGCAGGGAATGAACACTGAAGCTTTCTTT	CSGPQGMNTEAFF	NA	TRBJ1-1	TRBV29-1	NA
TGCGCCAGCAGCAGGACTAGCGGGAGGGATGAGACCCAGTACTTC	CASSRTSGRDETQYF	TRBD2	TRBJ2-5	TRBV5-1	NA
TGTGCCAGCAGCTATGACAACTCTGGGGCCAACGTCCTGACTTTC	CASSYDNSGANVLTF	NA	TRBJ2-6	TRBV6-5	NA
TGTGCCAGCAGCTCGACAGGGGATGAGGACTATGGCTACACCTTC	CASSSTGDEDYGYTF	TRBD1	TRBJ1-2	TRBV28	NA
TGTGCCAGCAGCTTGGCTGCCCGTGGGAACGAGCAGTACTTC	CASSLAARGNEQYF	NA	TRBJ2-7	TRBV5-4	NA
TGTGCCAGCAGTTATACTGGGGCCAACGTCCTGACTTTC	CASSYTGANVLTF	NA	TRBJ2-6	TRBV2	NA
TGTGCCAGTAGTGCCCGACAGGGGAACGAGCAGTACTTC	CASSARQGNEQYF	TRBD1	TRBJ2-7	TRBV19	NA
TGTGCCAGCAGTTGGAACGACGAGCAGTACTTC	CASSWNDEQYF	NA	TRBJ2-7	TRBV5-6	once
TGCAGCGTCGATGAAGGCGGCTACACCTTC	CSVDEGGYTF	NA	TRBJ1-2	TRBV29-1	few
TGTGCCAGCAAGGACAGCAATCAGCCCCAGCATTTT	CASKDSNQPQHF	NA	TRBJ1-5	TRBV2	NA
TGTGCCAGCAGTCCCCGACTAGTACGCAATGAGCAGTTCTTC	CASSPRLVRNEQFF	NA	TRBJ2-1	TRBV27	NA
TGTGCCAGCAGCGTCGATCGCAATGAGCAGTTCTTC	CASSVDRNEQFF	NA	TRBJ2-1	TRBV5-4	NA
TGTGCCAGCAGCATTAGCGGGAGGACAGATACGCAGTATTTT	CASSISGRTDTQYF	TRBD2	TRBJ2-3	TRBV7-2	few
TGTGCCAGCAGCCCCTTCCTGAGGCAGTTCTTC	CASSPFLRQFF	NA	TRBJ2-1	TRBV7-6	NA
TGTGCCAGCAGTTACTCAATACACAGTTATGGCTACACCTTC	CASSYSIHSYGYTF	NA	TRBJ1-2	TRBV6-5	NA
TGTGCCAGCCCAAAGGTAGTAGACACCGGGGAGCTGTTTTTT	CASPKVVDTGELFF	NA	TRBJ2-2	TRBV11-2	NA
TGCAGCGTTGGGGGGAGGGAGACCCAGTACTTC	CSVGGRETQYF	NA	TRBJ2-5	TRBV29-1	NA
TGTGCCAGCAGCCAGGGGTCGGATGAAAAACTGTTTTTT	CASSQGSDEKLFF	NA	TRBJ1-4	TRBV28	NA
TGTGCCAGCAGTGAGCAGGGGGCTAGGAACACTGAAGCTTTCTTT	CASSEQGARNTEAFF	TRBD1	TRBJ1-1	TRBV6-6	once
TGCGCCAGCAGCCGTAACAGGGGGCTGGCCGGGGAGCTGTTTTTT	CASSRNRGLAGELFF	TRBD1	TRBJ2-2	TRBV4-3	NA
TGTGCCAGCAGTAACCAGGGGGCAGAGAACACTGAAGCTTTCTTT	CASSNQGAENTEAFF	TRBD1	TRBJ1-1	TRBV27	NA